The sample holds a few counts of the clone carrying this T cell receptor (beta chain). Through a sample-barcoded 5' primer and a J-beta primer mix, a second PCR was run for roughly 7 to 12 cycles. TCRdb re-derived calls from the 5' RACE reads in MiXCR, one entry per CDR3 protein. The repertoire holds 920,000 or so distinct CDR3 sequences, more than 35% seen once, with 18% in the top ten. CDR1 and CDR2 (germline): LNHDA, SQIVND (reference sequence). There are 14 residues in the CDR3. Trimming removed 5 bases from V and 4 bases from J; junction bases left unmatched: 4. The entry originates in a study of blood T cells in healthy people across ages.

The V gene is TRBV19, the J gene TRBJ1-5; 8 bases match TRBD1. This TCR was sampled from a woman aged 55 to 70 in good health. Sequencing used blood. DNA for the CDR3: TGTGCCAGTAGTGTGGACAGGGCTAATCAGCCCCAGCATTTT. This encodes CASSVDRANQPQHF.